The entry below describes one T cell receptor beta chain. The clone's antigen remains unknown. Per-nucleotide qualities are absent, and no much larger clonotype sits a single base away. TCR beta VDJ combination and CDR3 sequence profiling used genomic DNA as the template. TCR repertoire sequencing was run on an Illumina HiSeq 2000. Turning to the authors' computational methods: Repertoires were assessed using TRBV/TRBJ rearrangement plots, CDR3 size and DJ length profiles, and Simpson's diversity index. The immunodominant clone was defined as the most abundant DNA sequence in deep sequencing data. CDR3 amino acid sequences were checked for sharing between subjects and were compared against published repertoires and the VDJdb database. TCRdb took the public reads, trimmed them with fastp at Q25, ran MiXCR for clone calling and kept in-frame beta chains. All rows with the same CDR3 protein become a single entry with the most common DNA and genes. The V and J calls were not made by the authors but by TCRdb's processing. The sample includes hundreds of thousands of distinct CDR3 sequences, with around 33% observed a single time. The ten largest account for 0.7% to 1% of the sample.

The source of the sample is a study of CD8+CD57+ T cells in acquired aplastic anemia (dated by TCRdb to between 2017 and 2018). For the study in its entirety: A mean of about 3.2 ug of DNA, ranging from about 0.2 to 27.4 ug, was extracted from sorted CD4+ and CD8+ cells. CD8+CD57+ expansion was defined as frequency above the mean frequency observed in healthy subjects. General conclusions and limits of the study: Around 30 CD8+ CDR3 sequences were shared between patients and controls but appeared highly expressed in patients and within their immunodominant clones. Patients and healthy controls showed no significant difference in CD8+ Simpson's diversity (P=0.060).

Flow cytometry had shown CD8+CD57+ cell expansion in the patients selected for sequencing. All patients had severe acquired aplastic anemia diagnosed by International Study of Aplastic Anemia and Agranulocytosis and Camitta criteria. No therapy had been received by the patients at the time of blood sampling. In this study, sorted CD4+ and CD8+ T cells from the blood of healthy subjects and of severe aplastic anemia patients had their TCR repertoires deep-sequenced. Patients were enrolled under clinicaltrials.gov protocols 00001620, 01623167, 00001397, 00071045, 00081523 and 00961064 in the USA. Ficoll-Paque density gradient centrifugation was used to isolate peripheral blood mononuclear cells. CD4+ and CD8+ T cells were sorted by FACS or magnetic beads before DNA extraction. From the cysteine through the phenylalanine, the CDR3 covers 14 amino acids. Just the 42-base CDR3 DNA is kept, in frame starting at base 1. The CDR1 and CDR2 encoded by the germline V gene are SNHLY and FYNNEI. The junction shows trimming of 6 bases on V and 0 bases on J, plus 11 bases between the germline ends.

This receptor was obtained from a human donor with aplastic anemia. The chain is made from TRBV2 and TRBJ1-1; no D gene can be assigned with confidence. Sequencing used sorted CD4+, CD8+, or CD8+CD57+ T cells (not recorded which) from PBMCs. The DNA reads as follows: TGTGCCAGCAGCTTGGGGTTCCTGAACACTGAAGCTTTCTTT. Translated, this is CASSLGFLNTEAFF.